This TCR beta chain was documented in a study of cytomegalovirus exposure and HLA in healthy donors. 13 Jbeta primers and 60 Vbeta primers were used for the PCR. The assay was immunoSEQ multiplex PCR, and TCRdb's table has in-frame clones only and misses some. In the table there are around 200,000 clones, 80% of which are singletons. Germline V gene lookup returns CDR1 SGDLS and CDR2 YYNGEE. The CDR3 is 15 amino acids. The germline V and J ends were trimmed by 3 bases and 0 bases, with 9 bases remaining between them. Sequenced sample: PBMCs. The chain uses TRBV9 and TRBJ2-2, with D possibly matching TRBD2 (6 bases). This sequence was found in a boy aged 10-17 years in good health and CMV-seronegative. CDR3: CASSAAGANTGELFF. CDR3 nucleotides: TGTGCCAGCAGCGCAGCGGGCGCGAACACCGGGGAGCTGTTTTTT.